This is a list of T cell receptor beta chains from one sample in a study of beta chain features in type 1 diabetes. TCRdb keeps only in-frame clones here, not all; method: immunoSEQ multiplex PCR. Of some 70,000 clones listed, more than 45% were seen once; the top ten hold 0.7%. The sequencing input was central memory CD4+ T cells from blood. Receptors originate from a man aged 25 to 45 with type 1 diabetes. Each CDR3 is given with its conserved first and last residue. A D gene is named only where the DNA matches it firmly. The size entry is marked missing in some rows and otherwise reads once, few, many or a size class.

J gene | V gene | clone size | D gene | CDR3 protein | CDR3 DNA
TRBJ2-3 | TRBV11-2 | - | TRBD2 | CASSLVAGGPTDTQYF | TGTGCCAGCAGCTTAGTTGCGGGAGGGCCGACAGATACGCAGTATTTT
TRBJ2-1 | TRBV2 | - | TRBD2 | CASSEEAGGSYNEQFF | TGTGCCAGCAGTGAAGAGGCGGGGGGGTCCTACAATGAGCAGTTCTTC
TRBJ2-5 | TRBV2 | - | - | CATPTASQETQYF | TGTGCCACCCCGACAGCTTCCCAAGAGACCCAGTACTTC
TRBJ2-7 | TRBV6-5 | - | - | CASSSQVTYEQYF | TGTGCCAGCAGTTCGCAGGTCACCTACGAGCAGTACTTC
TRBJ2-1 | TRBV5-7 | - | - | CASSPPTPGQHKQFF | TGTGCCAGCAGCCCGCCCACCCCGGGACAACATAAGCAGTTCTTC
TRBJ1-1 | TRBV5-1 | - | TRBD1 | CASSSTDRAEAFF | TGCGCCAGCAGCTCAACGGACAGGGCTGAAGCTTTCTTT
TRBJ2-5 | TRBV2 | few | TRBD1 | CASGRQGTTETQYF | TGTGCCAGCGGCCGACAGGGAACGACGGAGACCCAGTACTTC
TRBJ2-3 | TRBV18 | few | TRBD2 | CASSRIRASGSAADTQYF | TGTGCCAGCTCACGGATCCGCGCTAGCGGGAGTGCTGCAGATACGCAGTATTTT
TRBJ2-3 | TRBV27 | few | TRBD2 | CASSSYAGDGTDTQYF | TGTGCCAGCAGTTCATACGCGGGAGATGGCACAGATACGCAGTATTTT
TRBJ1-5 | TRBV7-2 | few | - | CASSLAPGGAGQPQHF | TGTGCCAGCAGCTTAGCGCCGGGGGGCGCAGGGCAGCCCCAGCATTTT
TRBJ1-1 | TRBV18 | - | - | CASSPLPPGVNTEAFF | TGTGCCAGCTCACCACTCCCACCAGGGGTGAACACTGAAGCTTTCTTT
TRBJ1-2 | TRBV5-1 | few | TRBD1 | CASSPSPGTGLVFYGYTF | TGCGCCAGCAGCCCCAGTCCCGGGACAGGGCTCGTTTTCTATGGCTACACCTTC
TRBJ2-3 | TRBV29-1 | - | TRBD2 | CSGTLRLAGPDTQYF | TGCAGCGGTACCTTGAGGCTAGCGGGGCCAGATACGCAGTATTTT
TRBJ2-7 | TRBV5-1 | few | TRBD2 | CASSAASGGSYEQYF | TGCGCCAGCAGTGCCGCTAGCGGGGGCTCCTACGAGCAGTACTTC
TRBJ2-1 | TRBV4-2 | few | - | CASSQEELLTPKFF | TGTGCCAGCAGCCAAGAAGAGCTTCTCACTCCGAAGTTCTTC
TRBJ2-5 | TRBV6-5 | - | TRBD2 | CASSYNRDYINKTQYF | TGTGCCAGCAGTTACAATCGGGACTATATTAATAAGACCCAGTACTTC
TRBJ2-5 | TRBV14 | - | - | CASSQGARSETQYF | TGTGCCAGCAGCCAAGGGGCCCGGTCGGAGACCCAGTACTTC
TRBJ2-3 | TRBV27 | - | TRBD1 | CASSYRGTADTQYF | TGTGCCAGCAGTTACAGGGGGACCGCAGATACGCAGTATTTT
TRBJ2-1 | TRBV18 | - | - | CASSLGTEAHEQFF | TGTGCCAGCTCACTGGGTACAGAAGCACATGAGCAGTTCTTC
TRBJ1-2 | TRBV6-6 | - | TRBD1 | CASRSAGGEGYTF | TGTGCCAGCAGATCCGCAGGGGGCGAAGGCTACACCTTC
TRBJ2-3 | TRBV5-1 | - | - | CASSLATSSDTQYF | TGCGCCAGCAGTCTGGCGACTAGTTCAGATACGCAGTATTTT
TRBJ1-1 | TRBV6-1 | few | - | CASSVRLNTEAFF | TGTGCCAGCAGTGTTCGGTTGAACACTGAAGCTTTCTTT
TRBJ2-5 | TRBV10-1 | - | TRBD1 | CASSGTGSRTQYF | TGCGCCAGCAGTGGGACAGGGTCGAGGACCCAGTACTTC
TRBJ2-7 | TRBV2 | - | TRBD2 | CASSLTGGSTYEQYF | TGTGCCAGCAGTCTTACGGGGGGATCGACGTACGAGCAGTACTTC
TRBJ2-5 | TRBV6-1 | few | - | CASSERGETQYF | TGTGCCAGCAGTGAACGAGGGGAGACCCAGTACTTC
TRBJ1-6 | TRBV6-5 | - | TRBD1 | CASSITGVGDSPLHF | TGTGCCAGCAGTATTACAGGGGTAGGAGATTCACCCCTCCACTTT
TRBJ2-1 | TRBV5-1 | - | TRBD2 | CASSGTSGRAGNEQFF | TGCGCCAGCAGCGGTACTAGCGGGAGGGCCGGCAATGAGCAGTTCTTC
TRBJ1-1 | TRBV5-6 | - | - | CASSPMGGRFTEAFF | TGTGCCAGCAGCCCCATGGGGGGAAGGTTCACTGAAGCTTTCTTT
TRBJ2-7 | TRBV7-2 | few | TRBD1 | CASSLSDRGSTYEQYF | TGTGCCAGCAGCTTAAGTGACAGGGGGAGTACCTACGAGCAGTACTTC
TRBJ2-3 | TRBV5-1 | - | TRBD1 | CASSGGQAADTQYF | TGCGCCAGTTCAGGAGGACAGGCCGCAGATACGCAGTATTTT
TRBJ2-5 | TRBV7-9 | few | TRBD1 | CASSVSSTGGKAQYF | TGTGCCAGCAGCGTCAGCTCTACAGGGGGTAAGGCCCAGTACTTC
TRBJ2-7 | TRBV28 | few | TRBD1 | CASSHGQGIYEQYF | TGTGCCAGCAGTCACGGACAGGGGATATACGAGCAGTACTTC
TRBJ1-5 | TRBV19 | few | - | CASSIVRRQRGAQPQHF | TGTGCCAGTAGTATAGTTAGGCGGCAGCGGGGGGCTCAGCCCCAGCATTTT
TRBJ1-5 | TRBV10-3 | - | TRBD1 | CAISEQGAGSNQPQHF | TGTGCCATCAGTGAACAGGGGGCTGGGAGCAATCAGCCCCAGCATTTT
TRBJ1-5 | TRBV19 | few | TRBD1 | CASTPGQGGYQPQHF | TGTGCCAGTACCCCGGGACAGGGGGGTTATCAGCCCCAGCATTTT
TRBJ2-1 | TRBV5-1 | - | - | CASSLDSYNEQFF | TGCGCCAGCAGCCTCGACAGCTACAATGAGCAGTTCTTC
TRBJ2-7 | TRBV15 | - | TRBD2 | CATSRFSSGGTYEQYF | TGTGCCACCAGCAGGTTCTCTAGCGGGGGCACCTACGAGCAGTACTTC
TRBJ1-6 | TRBV5-1 | - | - | CASSLASRRDSPLHF | TGCGCCAGCAGCTTGGCGAGCAGGAGGGATTCACCCCTCCACTTT
TRBJ2-3 | TRBV19 | - | TRBD2 | CASRLAQADTQYF | TGTGCCAGCCGACTAGCCCAGGCAGATACGCAGTATTTT
TRBJ2-2 | TRBV11-1 | few | TRBD1 | CATQGANTGELFF | TGTGCCACCCAGGGGGCGAACACCGGGGAGCTGTTTTTT
TRBJ2-5 | TRBV6-1 | - | TRBD2 | CASRQTTSRETQYF | TGTGCCAGCAGACAAACGACTAGCAGGGAGACCCAGTACTTC
TRBJ1-1 | TRBV6-5 | - | - | CASSSHLGSGTEAFF | TGTGCCAGCAGTTCCCATCTGGGCTCGGGAACTGAAGCTTTCTTT
TRBJ2-7 | TRBV15 | - | TRBD1 | CATSREGQGGSYEQYF | TGTGCCACCAGCAGAGAGGGACAGGGAGGGTCCTACGAGCAGTACTTC
TRBJ2-1 | TRBV30 | few | TRBD2 | CAWSLAGDPYNEQFF | TGTGCCTGGTCTCTAGCGGGAGATCCCTACAATGAGCAGTTCTTC
TRBJ2-2 | TRBV2 | - | TRBD2 | CASSGRASGSTGELFF | TGTGCCAGCAGTGGTCGGGCTAGCGGGAGCACCGGGGAGCTGTTTTTT
TRBJ1-2 | TRBV2 | - | TRBD1 | CASNPLGTEGLGYTF | TGTGCCAGCAACCCCTTAGGGACAGAAGGCTTGGGCTACACCTTC
TRBJ2-7 | TRBV11-2 | - | TRBD1 | CASTSTGGKNEQYF | TGTGCCAGCACCTCGACAGGGGGTAAAAACGAGCAGTACTTC
TRBJ2-1 | TRBV7-2 | - | TRBD2 | CASSLDTSGSYNEQFF | TGTGCCAGCAGCTTAGATACTAGCGGTTCCTACAATGAGCAGTTCTTC
TRBJ2-7 | TRBV19 | - | - | CASSSPQGSKYEQYF | TGTGCCAGTAGTAGCCCACAGGGAAGTAAGTACGAGCAGTACTTC
TRBJ1-2 | TRBV2 | few | - | CASSEGHNYGYTF | TGTGCCAGCAGTGAAGGACATAACTATGGCTACACCTTC
TRBJ2-1 | TRBV7-2 | few | TRBD2 | CASSITGTSGTRSYNEQFF | TGTGCCAGCAGCATAACCGGGACTAGCGGTACTCGCTCCTACAATGAGCAGTTCTTC
TRBJ1-2 | TRBV7-9 | - | - | CASSFAGSNYGYTF | TGTGCCAGCAGCTTTGCCGGTTCTAACTATGGCTACACCTTC
TRBJ2-7 | TRBV1 | - | - | CTSSQRTGQHYEQYF | TGCACCAGCAGCCAACGGACAGGGCAGCACTACGAGCAGTACTTC
TRBJ2-2 | TRBV7-9 | - | TRBD1 | CASSFQGANTGELFF | TGTGCCAGCAGCTTTCAGGGGGCGAACACCGGGGAGCTGTTTTTT
TRBJ2-1 | TRBV7-9 | few | TRBD2 | CASSLAAGVVEQFF | TGTGCCAGCAGCTTGGCAGCGGGAGTAGTTGAGCAGTTCTTC
TRBJ2-2 | TRBV4-2 | - | TRBD1 | CASSQEPGGRNTGELFF | TGTGCCAGCAGCCAAGAACCAGGGGGCCGGAACACCGGGGAGCTGTTTTTT
TRBJ2-1 | TRBV18 | - | TRBD1 | CASSTKQGAINEQFF | TGTGCCAGCTCAACGAAACAGGGGGCTATCAATGAGCAGTTCTTC
TRBJ2-3 | TRBV7-2 | few | - | CASSPRGSGTDTQYF | TGTGCCAGCAGCCCTAGGGGGAGCGGCACAGATACGCAGTATTTT
TRBJ2-3 | TRBV19 | - | TRBD2 | CASSIPSGGTDTQYF | TGTGCCAGTAGTATCCCTAGCGGAGGCACAGATACGCAGTATTTT